Listed below are T cell receptor beta chains from one sample, sequenced in a study of T cell responses to AZD1222 COVID-19 vaccine. The data were produced by immunoSEQ multiplex PCR, yet TCRdb's version contains in-frame clones alone and is incomplete. The sample includes approximately 130,000 clones, 93% of them seen just once. Sequencing used peripheral blood, obtained on day 0 of AZD1222 vaccination. These receptors were taken from an adult in good health. Both conserved end residues are part of each CDR3. D genes are given only for firm matches. Size is omitted from some rows. Given values are once, few, many or a class for expanded clones.

NA	NA	TRBV18	TRBJ1-4	14	CASSPGATNEKLFF	TGTGCCAGCTCACCAGGGGCAACTAATGAAAAACTGTTTTTT
once	NA	TRBV5-5	TRBJ2-5	15	CASSLWQGGRETQYF	TGTGCCAGCAGCTTGTGGCAGGGGGGACGGGAGACCCAGTACTTC
NA	NA	TRBV5-8	TRBJ2-6	17	CASSSKNLGSGANVLTF	TGTGCCAGCAGCTCCAAAAACCTGGGCTCTGGGGCCAACGTCCTGACTTTC
NA	NA	TRBV9	TRBJ2-2	14	CASSVIGEAGELFF	TGTGCCAGCAGCGTAATAGGGGAGGCCGGGGAGCTGTTTTTT
NA	NA	TRBV25-1	TRBJ2-2	16	CASSEDLGERTGELFF	TGTGCCAGCAGTGAGGACTTAGGGGAGAGAACCGGGGAGCTGTTTTTT
once	NA	TRBV7-7	TRBJ1-1	13	CASSLALNTEAFF	TGTGCTAGCAGCTTAGCTCTAAACACTGAAGCTTTCTTT
NA	NA	TRBV6-5	TRBJ1-1	13	CASSPPGHREAFF	TGTGCCAGCAGTCCGCCGGGACACCGTGAAGCTTTCTTT
few	NA	TRBV6-5	TRBJ1-2	13	CASSFGQNYGYTF	TGTGCCAGCAGTTTCGGACAGAACTATGGCTACACCTTC
NA	TRBD1	TRBV4-2	TRBJ1-2	17	CASTQSLTGGRNYGYTF	TGTGCCAGCACCCAATCCTTGACAGGGGGACGTAACTATGGCTACACCTTC
NA	TRBD1	TRBV7-2	TRBJ1-2	15	CASSLGGQGAEGYTF	TGTGCCAGCAGCTTAGGGGGACAGGGGGCGGAAGGCTACACCTTC
NA	NA	TRBV10-3	TRBJ2-1	13	CAISTGPYNEQFF	TGTGCCATCTCAACGGGGCCTTACAATGAGCAGTTCTTC
once	NA	TRBV7-9	TRBJ2-5	15	CASSPGGGNQKTQYF	TGTGCCAGCAGCCCCGGAGGGGGGAATCAGAAGACCCAGTACTTC
NA	NA	TRBV7-6	TRBJ1-2	15	CASSSRLGVGNGYTF	TGTGCCAGCAGCTCACGTTTGGGCGTGGGTAATGGCTACACCTTC
NA	TRBD2	TRBV7-9	TRBJ2-1	15	CASSLEAGGHNEQFF	TGTGCCAGCAGCTTAGAGGCGGGGGGCCACAATGAGCAGTTCTTC
NA	NA	TRBV9	TRBJ1-1	13	CASKGRENTEAFF	TGTGCCAGCAAGGGCAGGGAGAACACTGAAGCTTTCTTT